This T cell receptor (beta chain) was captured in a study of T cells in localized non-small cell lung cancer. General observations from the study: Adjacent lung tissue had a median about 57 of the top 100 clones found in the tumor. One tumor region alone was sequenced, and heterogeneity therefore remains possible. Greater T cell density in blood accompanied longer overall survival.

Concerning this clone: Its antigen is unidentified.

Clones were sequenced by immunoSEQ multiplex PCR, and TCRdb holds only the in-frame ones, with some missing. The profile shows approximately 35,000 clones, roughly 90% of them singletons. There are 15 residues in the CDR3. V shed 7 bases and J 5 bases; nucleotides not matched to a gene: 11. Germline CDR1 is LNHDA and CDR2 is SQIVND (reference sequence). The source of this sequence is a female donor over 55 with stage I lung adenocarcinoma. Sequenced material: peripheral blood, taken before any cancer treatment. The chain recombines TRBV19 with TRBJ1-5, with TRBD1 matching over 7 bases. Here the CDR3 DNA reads TGTGCCAGTACTAATACCGACAGGGCGTATCAGCCCCAGCATTTT. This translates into CASTNTDRAYQPQHF. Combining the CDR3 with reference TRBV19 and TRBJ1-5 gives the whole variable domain DGGITQSPKYLFRKEGQNVTLSCEQNLNHDAMYWYRQDPGQGLRLIYYSQIVNDFQKGDIAEGYSVSREKKESFPLTVTSAQKNPTAFYLCASTNTDRAYQPQHFGDGTRLSIL.